This is a list of T cell receptor beta chains from one sample in a study of cytomegalovirus exposure and HLA in healthy donors. This table comes from immunoSEQ multiplex PCR, and its TCRdb copy is limited to in-frame clones, with some not included. This table holds 150,000 to 180,000 clones, 65% to 80% found once. Sequencing input: PBMCs. These receptors were obtained from a man younger than 30 in good health and CMV-seronegative. Each CDR3 is given with its conserved first and last residue. A D gene is named only where the DNA matches it firmly. The size of a clone is reported for some rows only, either as once, few or many, or as a class for expanded clones.

clone_size	cdr3_length	j_call	d_call	v_call	cdr3_aa	cdr3_nt
-	13	TRBJ1-1	TRBD1	TRBV6-5	CARTGAGGTEAFF	TGTGCCAGAACAGGGGCCGGGGGCACTGAAGCTTTCTTT
-	15	TRBJ1-2	TRBD1	TRBV28	CASSPGTGGVYGYTF	TGTGCCAGCAGTCCGGGGACAGGGGGAGTCTATGGCTACACCTTC
once	15	TRBJ1-2	-	TRBV7-2	CASSIRQETNYGYTF	TGTGCCAGCAGCATACGACAGGAAACTAACTATGGCTACACCTTC
-	13	TRBJ1-2	-	TRBV5-6	CASSLWEGRGYTF	TGTGCCAGCAGCTTGTGGGAGGGACGCGGCTACACCTTC
-	11	TRBJ1-2	-	TRBV25-1	CASEDRHGYTF	TGTGCCAGCGAGGACAGACATGGCTACACCTTC
-	16	TRBJ1-6	-	TRBV28	CASSPSHGTYNSPLHF	TGTGCCAGCAGTCCCTCGCACGGGACCTATAATTCACCCCTCCACTTT
-	16	TRBJ1-3	TRBD1	TRBV19	CASSRGQAHSGNTIYF	TGTGCCAGTAGCCGCGGACAGGCTCACTCTGGAAACACCATATATTTT
-	17	TRBJ1-2	TRBD1	TRBV27	CASSREIGTAWVYGYTF	TGTGCCAGCAGTCGCGAGATCGGGACAGCGTGGGTCTATGGCTACACCTTC
-	15	TRBJ1-6	-	TRBV6-5	CASAQVGAIHSPLHF	TGTGCCAGCGCCCAAGTGGGGGCCATCCATTCACCCCTCCACTTT
-	14	TRBJ2-1	-	TRBV6-5	CASSYSQGQGEQFF	TGTGCCAGCAGTTACTCTCAGGGGCAAGGCGAGCAGTTCTTC
-	19	TRBJ2-2	-	TRBV15	CATSRDPPLLTGYTGELFF	TGTGCCACCAGCAGAGATCCACCCCTCCTTACAGGGTACACCGGGGAGCTGTTTTTT
-	13	TRBJ1-1	-	TRBV14	CASSQGFGAEAFF	TGTGCCAGCAGCCAAGGATTCGGGGCTGAAGCTTTCTTT
-	16	TRBJ1-3	-	TRBV5-1	CASSLFSAGGGNTIYF	TGCGCCAGCAGCTTGTTTAGTGCAGGAGGAGGAAACACCATATATTTT
-	15	TRBJ2-3	TRBD2	TRBV11-2	CASIELAGSTDTQYF	TGTGCCAGCATCGAGCTAGCGGGGAGTACAGATACGCAGTATTTT
-	14	TRBJ2-5	-	TRBV11-2	CASSLWAAQETQYF	TGTGCCAGCAGCTTGTGGGCAGCCCAAGAGACCCAGTACTTC
few	15	TRBJ1-2	TRBD1	TRBV28	CASSSTGDPGYGYTF	TGTGCCAGCAGTTCAACAGGGGATCCAGGCTATGGCTACACCTTC
once	14	TRBJ1-2	-	TRBV7-8	CASSLGGYNYGYTF	TGTGCCAGCAGCTTAGGCGGGTATAACTATGGCTACACCTTC
-	13	TRBJ2-2	-	TRBV29-1	CSVGAINTGELFF	TGCAGCGTTGGGGCGATAAACACCGGGGAGCTGTTTTTT
-	13	TRBJ2-5	TRBD2	TRBV6-1	CAGTSVLQETQYF	TGTGCCGGAACTAGCGTCCTCCAAGAGACCCAGTACTTC
few	18	TRBJ2-3	TRBD2	TRBV5-4	CASSLGGTSGGSTDTQYF	TGTGCCAGCAGCTTGGGGGGGACTAGCGGGGGGAGCACAGATACGCAGTATTTT
-	14	TRBJ2-5	-	TRBV19	CASTPRGAQETQYF	TGTGCCAGTACCCCCCGGGGGGCCCAAGAGACCCAGTACTTC
-	13	TRBJ2-2	-	TRBV27	CASSWGDTGELFF	TGTGCCAGCAGTTGGGGGGACACCGGGGAGCTGTTTTTT
once	13	TRBJ1-1	-	TRBV19	CASSPNRAGGAFF	TGTGCCAGTAGCCCTAACAGGGCTGGGGGAGCTTTCTTT
once	18	TRBJ2-3	TRBD2	TRBV4-1	CASSQDLVLAGALDTQYF	TGCGCCAGCAGCCAAGATCTTGTACTAGCGGGGGCCCTAGATACGCAGTATTTT
-	13	TRBJ1-5	TRBD1	TRBV13	CASSLQGDQPQHF	TGTGCCAGCAGCTTACAGGGGGATCAGCCCCAGCATTTT
-	14	TRBJ2-1	-	TRBV4-1	CASSQAQGRDEQFF	TGCGCCAGCAGCCAAGCTCAGGGGAGGGATGAGCAGTTCTTC
few	16	TRBJ1-5	TRBD1	TRBV28	CAASGQGRGLRQPQHF	TGTGCCGCGTCCGGACAGGGAAGAGGCCTAAGGCAGCCCCAGCATTTT
-	13	TRBJ2-5	-	TRBV7-9	CASSLGAQETQYF	TGTGCCAGCAGCTTAGGGGCACAAGAGACCCAGTACTTC
-	14	TRBJ1-3	-	TRBV11-2	CASRLTGSGNTIYF	TGTGCCAGCAGGTTGACAGGCTCTGGAAACACCATATATTTT
few	12	TRBJ1-5	TRBD1	TRBV7-9	CAGSTGDQPQHF	TGTGCCGGCTCGACAGGGGATCAGCCCCAGCATTTT
few	15	TRBJ2-3	-	TRBV21-1	CASSPRQGRPDTQYF	TGTGCCAGCAGCCCTAGACAGGGGAGGCCAGATACGCAGTATTTT
-	16	TRBJ2-7	TRBD2	TRBV7-2	CASSWTSGVSSYEQYF	TGTGCCAGCAGCTGGACTAGCGGGGTAAGCTCCTACGAGCAGTACTTC
-	17	TRBJ2-1	-	TRBV28	CASSSLTGNRVDNEQFF	TGTGCCAGCAGTTCTCTGACAGGTAATCGTGTTGACAATGAGCAGTTCTTC
-	13	TRBJ2-3	TRBD2	TRBV2	CASTGTSTDTQYF	TGTGCCAGCACCGGGACTAGTACAGATACGCAGTATTTT
-	15	TRBJ2-1	TRBD1	TRBV5-1	CASSLAGTGYNEQFF	TGCGCCAGCAGCTTAGCGGGGACAGGGTACAATGAGCAGTTCTTC
few	13	TRBJ2-1	-	TRBV5-1	CASDIGTNNEQFF	TGCGCCAGCGACATCGGGACAAACAATGAGCAGTTCTTC
few	16	TRBJ2-3	TRBD2	TRBV7-8	CASSPLLAAHGRTQYF	TGTGCCAGCAGCCCACTACTAGCGGCTCACGGTCGTACGCAGTATTTT
-	11	TRBJ1-1	-	TRBV29-1	CSVEVLSGAFF	TGCAGCGTTGAAGTACTGAGTGGAGCTTTCTTT
-	14	TRBJ1-5	TRBD1	TRBV27	CASSPDRGAPPQHF	TGTGCCAGCAGTCCTGACAGGGGTGCCCCTCCCCAGCATTTT
few	13	TRBJ1-1	-	TRBV19	CASSQGVNTEAFF	TGTGCCAGTAGTCAAGGGGTGAACACTGAAGCTTTCTTT
-	17	TRBJ2-3	TRBD2	TRBV5-1	CASSANTGTSGTDTQYF	TGCGCCAGCAGCGCGAATACCGGGACTAGCGGCACAGATACGCAGTATTTT